The T cell receptor (beta chain) described here comes from a study of cytomegalovirus exposure and HLA in healthy donors. PCR involved 60 Vbeta and 13 Jbeta primers. TCRdb's table, derived via immunoSEQ multiplex PCR, lists solely in-frame clones and lacks some. The sample records about 180,000 clones, 80% being singletons. From germline, CDR1 is LNHDA and CDR2 SQIVND (reference sequence). The CDR3 runs to 14 residues. V lost 8 bases and J lost 0, with 11 bases in between. The clonotype was recovered from a man in his forties or fifties in good health and CMV-seronegative. This chain links TRBV19 with TRBJ1-5; weak D call: TRBD1 (5 bases). Material: PBMCs. CDR3 protein: CASSSGNSNQPQHF. In DNA form, the CDR3 reads TGTGCCAGTTCCTCAGGGAATAGCAATCAGCCCCAGCATTTT.